The sequence of this TCR beta chain was determined in a study of blood T cells in healthy people across ages. Study information: Per two T cells, template switching captured roughly one barcoded beta molecule.

A second PCR of about 7 to 12 cycles used a sample-barcoded 5' primer and a J-beta primer mix. TCRdb reprocessed the 5' RACE reads via MiXCR and lists one record per CDR3 protein. This table has 700,000 to 900,000 distinct CDR3 sequences, roughly 26% appearing once. The V end lost 4 bases, the J end lost 2 bases, and 18 bases lay between the germline ends. The germline CDR1 and CDR2 sequences are LGHNA and YNFKEQ. The CDR3 is 16 amino acids. Per sample, a minimum of 6.5 million PBMCs were isolated. Another study also made use of these data, one on T cells of mothers and their children.

Sequences were obtained from blood. The receptor's source is a boy aged 10-17 years in good health. This chain joins TRBV4-2 and TRBJ2-7; D call uncertain. CDR3 residues: CASSLFNHGPTYEQYF. For the CDR3, the DNA is TGTGCCAGCAGCCTCTTTAACCATGGCCCAACCTACGAGCAGTACTTC.